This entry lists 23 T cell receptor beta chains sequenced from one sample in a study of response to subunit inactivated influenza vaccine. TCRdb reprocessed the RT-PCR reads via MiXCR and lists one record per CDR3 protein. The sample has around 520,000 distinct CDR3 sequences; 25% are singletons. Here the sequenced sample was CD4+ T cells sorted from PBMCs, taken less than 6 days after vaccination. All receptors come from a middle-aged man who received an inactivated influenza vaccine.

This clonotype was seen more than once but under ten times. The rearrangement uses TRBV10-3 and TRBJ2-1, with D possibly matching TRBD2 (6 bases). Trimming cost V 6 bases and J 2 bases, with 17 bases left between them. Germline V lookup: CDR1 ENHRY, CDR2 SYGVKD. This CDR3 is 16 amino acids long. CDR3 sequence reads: CAIRGDWGGAYNEQFF. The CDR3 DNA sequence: TGTGCCATCAGGGGCGACTGGGGAGGCGCCTACAATGAGCAGTTCTTC.

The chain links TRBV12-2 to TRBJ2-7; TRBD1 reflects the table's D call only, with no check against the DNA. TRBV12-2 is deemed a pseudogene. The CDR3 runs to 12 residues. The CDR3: CASRVRAYEQYF. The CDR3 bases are TGTGCAAGTCGTGTCAGGGCCTACGAGCAGTACTTC.

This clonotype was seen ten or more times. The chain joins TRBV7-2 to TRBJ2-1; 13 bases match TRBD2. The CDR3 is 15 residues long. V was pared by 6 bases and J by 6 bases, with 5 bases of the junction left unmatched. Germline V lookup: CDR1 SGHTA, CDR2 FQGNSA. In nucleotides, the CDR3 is TGTGCCAGCAGTCTACTAGCGGGAGGGGGCAATGAGCAGTTCTTC. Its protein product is CASSLLAGGGNEQFF.

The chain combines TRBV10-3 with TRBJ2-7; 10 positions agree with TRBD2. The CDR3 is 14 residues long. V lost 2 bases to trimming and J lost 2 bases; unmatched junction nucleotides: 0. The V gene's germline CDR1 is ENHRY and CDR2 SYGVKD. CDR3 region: CAISETSGAYEQYF. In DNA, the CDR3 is TGTGCCATCAGTGAGACTAGCGGGGCCTACGAGCAGTACTTC.

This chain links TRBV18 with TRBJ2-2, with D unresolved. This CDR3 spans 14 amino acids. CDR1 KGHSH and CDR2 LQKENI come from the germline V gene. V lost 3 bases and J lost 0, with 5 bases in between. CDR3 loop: CASSPRSNTGELFF. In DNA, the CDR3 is TGTGCCAGCTCACCTCGTTCGAACACCGGGGAGCTGTTTTTT.

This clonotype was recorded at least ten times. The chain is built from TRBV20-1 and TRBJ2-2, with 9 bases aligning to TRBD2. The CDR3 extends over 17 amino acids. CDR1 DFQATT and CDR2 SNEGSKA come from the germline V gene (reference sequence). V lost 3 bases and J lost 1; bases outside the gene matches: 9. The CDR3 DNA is TGCAGTGCTAGGGGTAGCGGGAGTCCCCAGAACACCGGGGAGCTGTTTTTT. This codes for CSARGSGSPQNTGELFF.

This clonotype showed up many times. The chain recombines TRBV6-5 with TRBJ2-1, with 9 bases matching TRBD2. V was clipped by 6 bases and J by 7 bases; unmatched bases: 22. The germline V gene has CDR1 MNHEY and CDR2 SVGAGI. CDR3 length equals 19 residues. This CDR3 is CASSPNLVAGGTFKNEQFF. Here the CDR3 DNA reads TGTGCCAGCAGCCCGAATTTGGTGGCGGGGGGGACCTTTAAGAATGAGCAGTTCTTC.

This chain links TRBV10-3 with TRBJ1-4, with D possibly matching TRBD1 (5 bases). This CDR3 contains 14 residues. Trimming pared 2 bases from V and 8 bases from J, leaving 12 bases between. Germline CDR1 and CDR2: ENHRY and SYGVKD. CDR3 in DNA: TGTGCCATCAGTGAGCTAGGGGATGGAGAAAAACTGTTTTTT. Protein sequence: CAISELGDGEKLFF.

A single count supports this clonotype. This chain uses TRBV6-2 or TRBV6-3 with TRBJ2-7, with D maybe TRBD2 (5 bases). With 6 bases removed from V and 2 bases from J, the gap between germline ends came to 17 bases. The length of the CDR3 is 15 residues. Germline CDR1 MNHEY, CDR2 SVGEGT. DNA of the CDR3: TGTGCCAGCAGCCCCGGACTCCGCGTGACCTACGAGCAGTACTTC. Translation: CASSPGLRVTYEQYF.

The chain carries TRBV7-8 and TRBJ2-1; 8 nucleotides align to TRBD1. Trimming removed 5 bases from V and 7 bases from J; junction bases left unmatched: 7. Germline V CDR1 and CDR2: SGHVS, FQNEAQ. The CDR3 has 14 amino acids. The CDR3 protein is CASSLDDRGNEQFF. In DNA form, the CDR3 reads TGTGCCAGCAGCCTAGACGACAGGGGTAATGAGCAGTTCTTC.

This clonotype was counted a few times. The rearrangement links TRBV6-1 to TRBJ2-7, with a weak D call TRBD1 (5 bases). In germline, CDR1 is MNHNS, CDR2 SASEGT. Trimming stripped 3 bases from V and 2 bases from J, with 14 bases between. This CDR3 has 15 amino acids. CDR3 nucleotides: TGTGCCAGCAGTGATATCCAGGGTATGCCCTACGAGCAGTACTTC. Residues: CASSDIQGMPYEQYF.

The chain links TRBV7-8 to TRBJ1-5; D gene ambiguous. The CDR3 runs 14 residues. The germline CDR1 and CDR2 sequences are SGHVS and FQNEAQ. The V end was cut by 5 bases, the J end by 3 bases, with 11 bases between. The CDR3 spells CASSHREANQPQHF. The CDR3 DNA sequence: TGTGCCAGCAGCCATCGGGAGGCCAATCAGCCCCAGCATTTT.

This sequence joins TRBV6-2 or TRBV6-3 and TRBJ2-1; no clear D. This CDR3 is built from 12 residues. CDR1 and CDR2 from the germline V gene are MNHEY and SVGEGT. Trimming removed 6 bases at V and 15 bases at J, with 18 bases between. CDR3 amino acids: CASSQPTRSAFF. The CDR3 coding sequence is TGTGCCAGCAGCCAGCCCACCCGGAGTGCGTTCTTC.

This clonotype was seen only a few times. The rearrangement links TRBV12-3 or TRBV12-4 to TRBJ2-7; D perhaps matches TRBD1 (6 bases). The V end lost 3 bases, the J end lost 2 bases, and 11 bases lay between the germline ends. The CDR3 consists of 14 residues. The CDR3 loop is CASSFQGQAYEQYF. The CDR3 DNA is TGTGCCAGCAGTTTTCAGGGGCAGGCCTACGAGCAGTACTTC.

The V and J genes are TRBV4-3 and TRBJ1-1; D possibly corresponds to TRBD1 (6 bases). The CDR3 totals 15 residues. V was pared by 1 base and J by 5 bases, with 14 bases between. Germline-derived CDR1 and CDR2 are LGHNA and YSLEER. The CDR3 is CASSQVGRGNTEAFF. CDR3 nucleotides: TGCGCCAGCAGCCAAGTGGGCAGGGGAAATACTGAAGCTTTCTTT.

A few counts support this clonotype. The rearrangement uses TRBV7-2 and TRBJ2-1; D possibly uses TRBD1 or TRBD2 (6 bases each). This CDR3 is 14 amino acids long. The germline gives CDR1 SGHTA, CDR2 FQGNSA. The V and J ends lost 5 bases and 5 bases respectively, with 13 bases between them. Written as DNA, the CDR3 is TGTGCCAGCAGCCCTACAGGGAGGCACAATGAGCAGTTCTTC. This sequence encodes CASSPTGRHNEQFF.

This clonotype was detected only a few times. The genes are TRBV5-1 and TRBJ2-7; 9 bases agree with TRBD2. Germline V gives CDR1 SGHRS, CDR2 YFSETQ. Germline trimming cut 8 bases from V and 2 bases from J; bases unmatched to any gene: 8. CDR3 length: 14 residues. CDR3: CASHSGGLTYEQYF. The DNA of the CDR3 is TGCGCCAGTCATAGCGGGGGCCTGACCTACGAGCAGTACTTC.

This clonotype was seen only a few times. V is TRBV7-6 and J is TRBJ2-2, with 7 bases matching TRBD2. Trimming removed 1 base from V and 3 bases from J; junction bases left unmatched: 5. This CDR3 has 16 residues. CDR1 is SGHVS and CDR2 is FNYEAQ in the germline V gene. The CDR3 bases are TGTGCCAGCAGCTTAGAGGGCGGGAGAGACACCGGGGAGCTGTTTTTT. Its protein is CASSLEGGRDTGELFF. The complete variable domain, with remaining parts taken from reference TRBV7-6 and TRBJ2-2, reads GAGVSQSPRYKVTKRGQDVALRCDPISGHVSLYWYRQALGQGPEFLTYFNYEAQQDKSGLPNDRFSAERPEGSISTLTIQRTEQRDSAMYRCASSLEGGRDTGELFFGEGSRLTVL.

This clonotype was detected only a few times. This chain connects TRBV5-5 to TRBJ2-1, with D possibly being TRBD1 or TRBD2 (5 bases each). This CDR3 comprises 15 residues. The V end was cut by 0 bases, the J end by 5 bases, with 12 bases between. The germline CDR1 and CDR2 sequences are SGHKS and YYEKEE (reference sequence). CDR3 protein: CASSLVWGYNNEQFF. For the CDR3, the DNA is TGTGCCAGCAGCTTGGTTTGGGGGTACAACAATGAGCAGTTCTTC.

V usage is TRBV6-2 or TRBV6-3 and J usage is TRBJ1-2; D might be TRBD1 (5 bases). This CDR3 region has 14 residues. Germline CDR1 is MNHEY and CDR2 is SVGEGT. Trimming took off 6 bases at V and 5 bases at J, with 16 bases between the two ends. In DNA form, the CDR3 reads TGTGCCAGCAGAGCCCCGGGACTGATATATGGCTACACCTTC. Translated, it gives CASRAPGLIYGYTF.

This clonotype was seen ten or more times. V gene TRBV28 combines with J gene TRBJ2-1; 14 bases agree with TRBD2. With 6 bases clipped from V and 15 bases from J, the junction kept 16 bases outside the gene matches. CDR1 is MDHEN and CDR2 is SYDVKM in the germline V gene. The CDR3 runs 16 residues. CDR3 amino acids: CASSMTSGRAYERGFF. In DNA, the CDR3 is TGTGCCAGCAGCATGACTAGCGGGAGGGCCTATGAGAGGGGGTTCTTC.

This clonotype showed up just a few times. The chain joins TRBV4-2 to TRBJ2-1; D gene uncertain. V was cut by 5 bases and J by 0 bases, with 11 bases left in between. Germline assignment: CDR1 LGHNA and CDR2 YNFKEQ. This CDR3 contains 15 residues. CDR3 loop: CASSGEMGSYNEQFF. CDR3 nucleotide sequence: TGTGCCAGCAGCGGAGAAATGGGCTCCTACAATGAGCAGTTCTTC.

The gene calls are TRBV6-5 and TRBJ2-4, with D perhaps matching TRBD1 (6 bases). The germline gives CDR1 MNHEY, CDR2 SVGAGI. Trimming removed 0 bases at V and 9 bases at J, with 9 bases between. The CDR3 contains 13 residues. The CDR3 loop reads CASSYSQGGIQYF. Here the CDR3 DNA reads TGTGCCAGCAGTTACTCACAGGGCGGCATTCAGTACTTC.